The 23 T cell receptor beta chains below were found in one sample sequenced in a study of T cell repertoires in cytomegalovirus infection. TCRdb redid the calling of the reads with MiXCR, one entry per CDR3 protein. The data hold 200,000 to 300,000 distinct CDR3 sequences, with approximately 15% observed a single time. What was sequenced was PBMCs. The receptors stem from a human donor in good health (CMV status not recorded). Some clones in this sample may be carry-over from other donors' samples.

The genes are TRBV2 and TRBJ2-3, with 11 nucleotides matching TRBD2. CDR1 is SNHLY, CDR2 FYNNEI, per germline. The CDR3 covers 15 residues. V was clipped by 7 bases and J by 3 bases; unmatched bases: 6. The CDR3 protein is CASTETSGATDTQYF. CDR3 sequence (DNA): TGTGCCAGCACTGAGACTAGCGGGGCGACAGATACGCAGTATTTT.

This chain joins TRBV29-1 and TRBJ1-1, with unresolved D. Germline assignment: CDR1 SQVTM and CDR2 ANQGSEA. Trimming took off 4 bases at V and 0 bases at J, with 9 bases between the two ends. The CDR3 extends over 13 amino acids. CDR3: CSVAARMNTEAFF. CDR3 coding DNA: TGCAGCGTTGCTGCTAGGATGAACACTGAAGCTTTCTTT.

The chain links TRBV6-2 or TRBV6-3 to TRBJ2-7; 15 bases align to TRBD2. J gave up 4 bases and V 1 base, and 5 bases lay outside the gene matches. Germline values: CDR1 MNHEY, CDR2 SVGEGT. This CDR3 spans 17 amino acids. The DNA of the CDR3 is TGTGCCAGCAGTTACTTCGGTGGGACTAGCGGGAGGTACGAGCAGTACTTC. This encodes CASSYFGGTSGRYEQYF.

The chain carries TRBV6-6 and TRBJ1-1; TRBD1 might be the D (6 bases). Trimming removed 6 bases from V and 0 bases from J, with 8 bases in between. Per germline, CDR1 MNHNY and CDR2 SVGAGI (reference sequence). The CDR3 length is 13 residues. CDR3 region: CASRGTMNTEAFF. DNA for the CDR3: TGTGCCAGCAGGGGGACAATGAACACTGAAGCTTTCTTT.

The V and J genes are TRBV11-2 and TRBJ2-3; D is unclear. V shed 5 bases and J shed 6 bases, with 12 bases lying between them. The CDR3 runs 13 residues. CDR1 and CDR2 (germline): SGHAT, FQNNGV. CDR3 protein: CASSLFLYDTQYF. DNA of the CDR3: TGTGCCAGCAGCCTTTTTTTATATGATACGCAGTATTTT.

This clonotype has ten or more counts. The rearrangement uses TRBV7-9 and TRBJ2-7; D possibly matches TRBD1 or TRBD2 (5 bases each). The germline gives CDR1 SEHNR, CDR2 FQNEAQ (reference sequence). Trimming pared 2 bases from V and 4 bases from J, leaving 12 bases between. The CDR3 runs 14 residues. CDR3 sequence reads: CASSLFEGRYEQYF. The CDR3 bases are TGTGCCAGCAGCTTATTCGAGGGACGATACGAGCAGTACTTC.

This clonotype showed up many times. The chain couples TRBV2 to TRBJ2-3; D gene ambiguous. The CDR3 is made up of 13 amino acids. Trimming left V 7 bases short and J 2 bases short, with 10 bases between. CDR1 SNHLY and CDR2 FYNNEI come from the germline V gene. The CDR3 sequence: CASNRQNTDTQYF. The DNA for the CDR3 is TGTGCCAGCAACCGACAAAACACAGATACGCAGTATTTT.

This clonotype has a handful of counts. The chain recombines TRBV29-1 with TRBJ2-1; 13 positions agree with TRBD2. The CDR3 consists of 13 residues. Per germline, CDR1 SQVTM and CDR2 ANQGSEA. V lost 7 bases and J lost 9; bases outside the gene matches: 6. The CDR3 spells CSGGLAGATEQFF. The CDR3 region has the DNA TGCAGCGGAGGACTAGCGGGAGCAACTGAGCAGTTCTTC.

This clonotype was recorded only once. The chain couples TRBV27 to TRBJ2-3; perhaps TRBD2 as D (6 bases). The germline V gene encodes CDR1 MNHEY and CDR2 SMNVEV (reference sequence). The CDR3 spans 16 residues. V lost 4 bases to trimming and J lost 2 bases, with 16 bases between them. CDR3 in amino acids: CASSSRGSDYTDTQYF. The CDR3 DNA sequence: TGTGCCAGCAGTTCTCGGGGGAGCGACTACACAGATACGCAGTATTTT.

The chain joins TRBV20-1 to TRBJ2-5; 8 bases are a match to TRBD2. The ends lost 4 bases at V and 4 bases at J; junction bases unmatched: 17. The CDR3 consists of 17 residues. Germline V gene data show CDR1 as DFQATT and CDR2 as SNEGSKA (reference sequence). This chain's CDR3 is CSAKGFGPSGPGETQYF. CDR3 nucleotide sequence: TGCAGTGCTAAGGGCTTCGGGCCTAGCGGGCCGGGAGAGACCCAGTACTTC.

This clonotype was detected many times. The V and J genes are TRBV6-5 and TRBJ1-4, with D hard to call. The germline V gene has CDR1 MNHEY and CDR2 SVGAGI. V was cut by 0 bases and J by 0 bases, with 5 bases left in between. There are 15 residues in the CDR3. This CDR3 is CASSYSMATNEKLFF. The CDR3 bases are TGTGCCAGCAGTTACTCGATGGCAACTAATGAAAAACTGTTTTTT.

This clonotype occurred many times. The chain uses TRBV12-3 or TRBV12-4 and TRBJ2-2, with 7 bases identical to TRBD2. The CDR3 extends over 13 amino acids. V lost 11 bases to trimming and J lost 6 bases; unmatched junction nucleotides: 9. The CDR3 here is CALAGGNAGELFF. The CDR3 bases are TGTGCCCTGGCCGGGGGGAATGCCGGGGAGCTGTTTTTT.

In this sample, this clonotype turned up many times. The CDR3 spells CASSSRLAGTDTQYF. The CDR3 bases are TGTGCCAGCAGCTCAAGACTAGCTGGGACAGATACGCAGTATTTT. The chain has TRBV7-2 and TRBJ2-3; TRBD2 matches 7 bases. There are 15 residues in the CDR3. CDR1 and CDR2 (germline): SGHTA, FQGNSA. Trimming took 4 bases from V and 3 from J; bases not matched to a gene: 7.

The chain joins TRBV10-2 to TRBJ1-2; 8 bases agree with TRBD1. This CDR3 has 13 amino acids. CDR1 is WSHSY and CDR2 is SAAADI in the germline V gene. V dropped 6 bases and J dropped 8; count of bases not matched to a gene: 8. CDR3 amino acids: CASRGVQGDGYTF. DNA of the CDR3: TGCGCCAGCAGGGGGGTACAGGGGGACGGCTACACCTTC.

The table lists this clonotype with many counts. The CDR3 DNA is TGTGCCAGCAGCTTAGCGCATGGGACAGGGACAGATACGCAGTATTTT. This encodes CASSLAHGTGTDTQYF. V and J are TRBV7-2 and TRBJ2-3; TRBD1 aligns across 9 bases. From germline, CDR1 is SGHTA and CDR2 FQGNSA. Germline trimming cut 0 bases from V and 3 bases from J; bases unmatched to any gene: 4. The CDR3 is 16 amino acids.

This clonotype was detected ten times or more. The CDR3 DNA reads as TGTGCCAGCAGTACTATTTCAGGGAACACTGAAGCTTTCTTT. Its protein is CASSTISGNTEAFF. The V and J genes are TRBV28 and TRBJ1-1; D is ambiguous. Germline V CDR1 and CDR2: MDHEN, SYDVKM. The CDR3 spans 14 residues. V was clipped by 5 bases and J by 1 base, with 11 bases between them.

This clonotype was seen a handful of times. This sequence joins TRBV5-1 and TRBJ1-2, with D perhaps TRBD1 (6 bases). There are 13 residues in the CDR3. Germline V gives CDR1 SGHRS, CDR2 YFSETQ. The germline V and J ends were trimmed by 7 bases and 4 bases, with 14 bases remaining between them. CDR3 in amino acids: CASSDSGIYGYTF. The CDR3 DNA reads TGCGCCAGCTCGGACAGTGGCATCTATGGCTACACCTTC.

This chain links TRBV28 with TRBJ2-7; D is unresolved. This CDR3 region has 15 residues. Germline CDR1 is MDHEN and CDR2 is SYDVKM. Trimming left V 2 bases short and J 5 bases short, with 16 bases between. The CDR3 DNA reads TGTGCCAGCAGTTTAGATGACACGGGTGAGGACGAGCAGTACTTC. As protein: CASSLDDTGEDEQYF.

Many counts were recorded for this clonotype. The chain employs TRBV10-3 and TRBJ2-1, with D possibly matching TRBD1 (6 bases). Deletions cut 9 bases from V and 5 bases from J, with 14 bases between. CDR3 length: 13 residues. CDR1 and CDR2 from the germline V gene are ENHRY and SYGVKD. The CDR3 sequence: CAITWGRNNEQFF. CDR3 DNA: TGTGCCATTACATGGGGGCGGAACAATGAGCAGTTCTTC.

This clonotype was counted ten times or more. J is TRBJ1-5 and V is TRBV7-9; 12 positions match TRBD1. Germline-derived CDR1 and CDR2 are SEHNR and FQNEAQ (reference sequence). This CDR3 comprises 17 residues. V was pared by 4 bases and J by 2 bases, with 6 bases of the junction left unmatched. CDR3 in DNA: TGTGCCAGCAGCTCAGGGACAGGGGGCGTTGGCAATCAGCCCCAGCATTTT. Its protein product is CASSSGTGGVGNQPQHF.

This clonotype was seen once. This chain uses TRBV28 with TRBJ2-7; D gene ambiguous. V was cut by 6 bases and J by 0 bases, with 15 bases left in between. In germline, CDR1 is MDHEN, CDR2 SYDVKM. The CDR3 covers 15 residues. The DNA of the CDR3 is TGTGCCAGCAGCCCTCCGGTAGCCAACTCCTACGAGCAGTACTTC. Translating gives CASSPPVANSYEQYF.

The gene calls are TRBV2 and TRBJ1-6; D call uncertain. The CDR3 has 16 amino acids. V was cut by 7 bases and J by 10 bases, with 23 bases left in between. CDR1 is SNHLY, CDR2 FYNNEI, per germline. DNA of the CDR3: TGTGCCAGCACGGCCGGGAGAGGGCTGTCGGGGTCACCCCTCCACTTT. Translated, it gives CASTAGRGLSGSPLHF.

There are many counts of this clonotype. The gene calls are TRBV28 and TRBJ1-1; D is perhaps TRBD1 (6 bases). Trimming pared 5 bases from V and 1 base from J, leaving 11 bases between. The germline gives CDR1 MDHEN, CDR2 SYDVKM. CDR3 length: 14 residues. The CDR3 bases are TGTGCCAGCAGTCCCGGGGGCAGGAACACTGAAGCTTTCTTT. This translates into CASSPGGRNTEAFF.